This T cell receptor (beta chain) derives from a study of T cells in Graves' hyperthyroidism and ophthalmopathy. Study information: Peripheral blood was acquired at first diagnosis, ahead of any therapy whatsoever.

RNA transcripts gave rise to amplified TCR beta CDR3 regions. With the HTBI primer set, the TCR CDR3 went through a first round of RT-PCR. Each CDR3 protein gets one entry after TCRdb re-called the multiplex PCR reads with MiXCR. The repertoire has about 560,000 distinct CDR3 sequences, over 15% of them found once; the top ten carry about 20%. This clonotype has only a few counts. This clonotype was sampled from a woman in her late teens or twenties with Graves' hyperthyroidism. Specimen: blood.

The CDR3 coding sequence is TGCAGCGTGGCCGGACAGAAGTTAACTGAAGCTTTCTTT. Its protein is CSVAGQKLTEAFF. The chain couples TRBV29-1 to TRBJ1-1, with a tentative D call TRBD1 (6 bases). The CDR3 contains 13 residues. Germline V CDR1 and CDR2: SQVTM, ANQGSEA. V lost 6 bases, J lost 5 bases, and 16 bases lay in between. The full variable domain, completed using reference TRBV29-1 and TRBJ1-1, is SAVISQKPSRDICQRGTSLTIQCQVDSQVTMMFWYRQQPGQSLTLIATANQGSEATYESGFVIDKFPISRPNLTFSTLTVSNMSPEDSSIYLCSVAGQKLTEAFFGQGTRLTVV.